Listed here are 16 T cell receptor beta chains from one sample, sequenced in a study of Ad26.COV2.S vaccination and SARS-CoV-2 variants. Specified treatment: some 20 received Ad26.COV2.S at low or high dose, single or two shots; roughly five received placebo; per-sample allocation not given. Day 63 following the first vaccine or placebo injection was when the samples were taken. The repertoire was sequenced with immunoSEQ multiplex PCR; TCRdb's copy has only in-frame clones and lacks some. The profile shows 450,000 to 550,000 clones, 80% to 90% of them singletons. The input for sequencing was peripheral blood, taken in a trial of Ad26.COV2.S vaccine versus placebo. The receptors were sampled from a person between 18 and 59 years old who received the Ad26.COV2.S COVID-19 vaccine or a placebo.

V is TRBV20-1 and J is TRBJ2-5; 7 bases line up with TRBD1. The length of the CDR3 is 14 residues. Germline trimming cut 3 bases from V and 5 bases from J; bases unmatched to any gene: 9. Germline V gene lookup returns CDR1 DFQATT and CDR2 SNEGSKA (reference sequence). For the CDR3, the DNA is TGCAGTGCTAGTGACAGGGCAGGTGATGAGACCCAGTACTTC. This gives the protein CSASDRAGDETQYF.

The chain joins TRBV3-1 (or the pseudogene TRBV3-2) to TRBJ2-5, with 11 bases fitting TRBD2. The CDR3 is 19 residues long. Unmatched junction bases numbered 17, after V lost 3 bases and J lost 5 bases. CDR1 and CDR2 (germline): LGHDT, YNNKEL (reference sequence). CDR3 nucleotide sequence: TGTGCCAGCAGCCATGCGCCCGGGGGGCTAGCGGGAGGCGGCGAGACCCAGTACTTC. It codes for CASSHAPGGLAGGGETQYF.

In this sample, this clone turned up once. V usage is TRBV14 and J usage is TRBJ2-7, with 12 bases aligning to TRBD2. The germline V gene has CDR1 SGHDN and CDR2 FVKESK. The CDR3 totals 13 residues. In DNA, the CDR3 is TGTGCCAGCAGCCAAGCGACTAGCGGGAGTTTGGACGTC. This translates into CASSQATSGSLDV.

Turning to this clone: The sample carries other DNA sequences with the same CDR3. CDR3 bases: TGTGCCAGCAGCGGCGGTCATGAGACCCAGTACTTC. It specifies CASSGGHETQYF. The chain combines TRBV28 with TRBJ2-5; no clear D. Germline CDR1 reads MDHEN; CDR2 reads SYDVKM. With 6 bases removed from V and 5 bases from J, the gap between germline ends came to 10 bases. This CDR3 is 12 amino acids long.

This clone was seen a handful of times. CDR3 sequence reads: CASIQGSVSEQYV. Here the CDR3 DNA reads TGTGCCAGCATACAGGGGTCTGTTTCGGAGCAGTACGTC. The V call is TRBV27, the J call TRBJ2-7; 7 bases line up with TRBD1. Germline CDR1 is MNHEY and CDR2 is SMNVEV (reference sequence). The ends lost 7 bases at V and 7 bases at J; junction bases unmatched: 10. The CDR3 consists of 13 residues.

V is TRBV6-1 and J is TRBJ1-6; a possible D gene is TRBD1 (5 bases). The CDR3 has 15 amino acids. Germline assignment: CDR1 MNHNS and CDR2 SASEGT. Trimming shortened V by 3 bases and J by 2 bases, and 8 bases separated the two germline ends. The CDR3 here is CASSDRGAYNSPLHF. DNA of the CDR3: TGTGCCAGCAGTGATCGGGGGGCCTATAATTCACCCCTCCACTTT.

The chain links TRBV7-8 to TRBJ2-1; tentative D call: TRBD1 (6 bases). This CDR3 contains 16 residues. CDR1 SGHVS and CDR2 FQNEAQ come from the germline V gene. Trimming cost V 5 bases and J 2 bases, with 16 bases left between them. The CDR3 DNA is TGTGCCAGCAGCCGACAGGTTCTTCTCCCCTACAATGAGCAGTTCTTC. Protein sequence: CASSRQVLLPYNEQFF.

CDR3 loop: CASSWSLAGGNEQFF. CDR3 in DNA: TGTGCCAGCAGTTGGTCGCTAGCGGGAGGCAATGAGCAGTTCTTC. The V and J genes are TRBV6-5 and TRBJ2-1, with 11 nucleotides matching TRBD2. The CDR3 runs 15 residues. With 4 bases clipped from V and 6 bases from J, the junction kept 5 bases outside the gene matches. Germline lookup yields CDR1 MNHEY and CDR2 SVGAGI.

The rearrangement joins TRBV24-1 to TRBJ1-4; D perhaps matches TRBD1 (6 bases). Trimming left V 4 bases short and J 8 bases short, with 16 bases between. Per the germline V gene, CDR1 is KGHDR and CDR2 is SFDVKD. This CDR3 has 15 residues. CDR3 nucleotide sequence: TGTGCCACCAGTGACCTCGGGACATTCGACGAAAAACTGTTTTTT. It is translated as CATSDLGTFDEKLFF.

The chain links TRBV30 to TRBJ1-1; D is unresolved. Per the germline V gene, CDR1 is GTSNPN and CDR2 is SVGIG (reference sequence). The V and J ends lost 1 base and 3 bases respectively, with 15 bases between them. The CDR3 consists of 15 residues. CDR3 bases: TGTGCCTGGAGTGCCTCCATCAAACGGGACACTGAAGCTTTCTTT. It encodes CAWSASIKRDTEAFF.

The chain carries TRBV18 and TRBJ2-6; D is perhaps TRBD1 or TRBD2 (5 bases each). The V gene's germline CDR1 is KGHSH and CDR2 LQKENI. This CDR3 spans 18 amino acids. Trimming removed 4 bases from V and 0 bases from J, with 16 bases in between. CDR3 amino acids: CASSRDSPRGSGANVLTF. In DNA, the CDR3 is TGTGCCAGCTCACGTGACAGCCCTCGGGGCTCTGGGGCCAACGTCCTGACTTTC. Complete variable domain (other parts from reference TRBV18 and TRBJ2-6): NAGVMQNPRHLVRRRGQEARLRCSPMKGHSHVYWYRQLPEEGLKFMVYLQKENIIDESGMPKERFSAEFPKEGPSILRIQQVVRGDSAAYFCASSRDSPRGSGANVLTFGAGSRLTVL.

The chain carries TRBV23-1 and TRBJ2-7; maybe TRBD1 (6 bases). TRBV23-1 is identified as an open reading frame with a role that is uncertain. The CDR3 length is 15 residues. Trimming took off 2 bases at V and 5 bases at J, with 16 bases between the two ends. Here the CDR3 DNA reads TGCGCCAGCAGTCAAGGAGGAGGACAGTCCCACGAGCAGTACGTC. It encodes CASSQGGGQSHEQYV.

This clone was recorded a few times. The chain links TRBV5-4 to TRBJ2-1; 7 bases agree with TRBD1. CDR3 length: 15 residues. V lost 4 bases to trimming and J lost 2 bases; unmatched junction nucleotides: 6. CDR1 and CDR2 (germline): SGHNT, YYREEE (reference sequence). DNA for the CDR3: TGTGCCAGCAGCGGGCCAGGGACAGCCTACAATGAGCAGTTCTTC. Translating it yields CASSGPGTAYNEQFF.

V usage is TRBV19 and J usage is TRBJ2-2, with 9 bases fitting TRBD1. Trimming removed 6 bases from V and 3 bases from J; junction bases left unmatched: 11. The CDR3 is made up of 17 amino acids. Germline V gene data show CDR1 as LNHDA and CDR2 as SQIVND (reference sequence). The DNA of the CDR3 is TGTGCCAGTAGAAGGACAGGGGTCGAGACATACACCGGGGAGCTGTTTTTT. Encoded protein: CASRRTGVETYTGELFF.

DNA of the CDR3: TGTGCCAGCACCAAAGGGCTGGGGCATGACGAGCAGTACGTC. This codes for CASTKGLGHDEQYV. The chain employs TRBV5-6 and TRBJ2-7; TRBD1 is a possible D gene (5 bases). V gave up 6 bases and J gave up 5 bases, with 18 bases separating them. The CDR3 is 14 residues long. Germline V gives CDR1 SGHDT, CDR2 YYEEEE.

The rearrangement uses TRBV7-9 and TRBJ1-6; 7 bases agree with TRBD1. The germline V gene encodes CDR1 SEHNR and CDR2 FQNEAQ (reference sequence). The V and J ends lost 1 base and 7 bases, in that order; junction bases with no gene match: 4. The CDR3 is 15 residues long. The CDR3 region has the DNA TGTGCCAGCAGCTTAGAAGGGGGCGGAAATTCACCCCTCCACTTT. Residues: CASSLEGGGNSPLHF. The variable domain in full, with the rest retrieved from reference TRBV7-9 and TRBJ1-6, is DTGVSQNPRHKITKRGQNVTFRCDPISEHNRLYWYRQTLGQGPEFLTYFQNEAQLEKSRLLSDRFSAERPKGSFSTLEIQRTEQGDSAMYLCASSLEGGGNSPLHFGNGTRLTVT.